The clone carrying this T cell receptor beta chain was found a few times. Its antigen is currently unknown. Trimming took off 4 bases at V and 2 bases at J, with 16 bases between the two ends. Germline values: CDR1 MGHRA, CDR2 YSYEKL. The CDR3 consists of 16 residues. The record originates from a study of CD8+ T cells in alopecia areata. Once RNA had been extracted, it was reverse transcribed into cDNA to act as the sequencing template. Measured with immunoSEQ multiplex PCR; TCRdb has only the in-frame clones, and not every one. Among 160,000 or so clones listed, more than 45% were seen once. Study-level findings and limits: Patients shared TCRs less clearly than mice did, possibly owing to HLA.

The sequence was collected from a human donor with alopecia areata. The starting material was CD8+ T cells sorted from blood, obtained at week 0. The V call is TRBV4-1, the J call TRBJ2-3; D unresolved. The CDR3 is CASSRKYEEITDTQYF. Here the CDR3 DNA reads TGCGCCAGCAGCCGCAAGTATGAGGAGATCACAGATACGCAGTATTTT.